This TCR beta chain was sequenced in a study of regulatory T cells in long-lasting Graves disease. General observations from the study: New patients shared around 1,000 public clonotypes, and persistent patients shared more, with about 2,500.

Unmatched junction bases numbered 9, after V lost 8 bases and J lost 1 base. CDR1 is SEHNR, CDR2 FQNEAQ, per germline (reference sequence). The CDR3 consists of 15 residues. TCR beta libraries were built with iRepertoire HTBI primers and Arm-PCR of CDR3 regions. From the multiplex PCR reads, TCRdb called clonotypes with MiXCR, one entry per CDR3 protein. The sample gives a few hundred thousand distinct CDR3 sequences, about 20% of which show up once; approximately 25% is in the top ten. This clonotype was seen more than once but under ten times. Antigen specificity is unknown. Stated time point: persistent/refractory GD, antithyroid drugs over 5 years with positive TRAb. With RNA extracted from PBMCs as input, the TCR library was made. Graves' disease was diagnosed by American Thyroid Association guidelines. All patients originated from an endocrinology department located in Xi'an, China. EDTA tubes collected 7.5 to 9 milliliters of peripheral blood.

The chain has TRBV7-9 and TRBJ2-5; TRBD2 aligns across 8 bases. Sequencing used peripheral blood mononuclear cells (PBMCs), obtained when the disease was refractory, from a patient treated with antithyroid drugs. The TCR originated in a female donor with Graves disease. The CDR3, as DNA: TGTGCCAGCGACGGGGGGGGGAGAACCCAAGAGACCCAGTACTTC. Protein sequence: CASDGGGRTQETQYF.